Described below is a single T cell receptor beta chain sequence and its context. This clone was recorded a few times. Its cognate antigen has yet to be identified. No clone much larger than this one lies a single base away; base qualities are absent. The sample comes from a study of cytomegalovirus exposure and HLA in healthy donors (dated by TCRdb to the late 2010s). About the full investigation: An earlier analysis of 550 to 700 of the donors reported 250 to 300 Gb of sequence data and around 120 million unique TCR beta sequences from approximately 180 million T cells. Roughly 5 DR-DQ haplotypes were treated as single units for association and clustering because of strong linkage in the cohort. Along with the approximately 600-subject first cohort, a separate validation cohort of around 120 different subjects was used. All discovery cohort repertoires had been generated on a single sequencing platform. Among the roughly 370 genotyped donors, around 81% belonged to the genetic ancestry cluster associated with self-reported Caucasian donors. In a later analysis, previously published TCR beta repertoires from about 670 donors were re-analyzed and high-resolution HLA genotyping was added so that TCR occurrence patterns could be studied. On average, 235,054 unique TCR beta nucleotide sequences were sequenced per donor among 398 genotyped donors of the cohort, with roughly 18% of those sequences being non-productive. High-throughput TCR immunosequencing, statistical association of individual TCRs with disease status, and machine learning were combined to predict cytomegalovirus infection status. HLA typing included class I and class II loci at four-digit resolution. In an earlier analysis of around 540 of the donors, high-throughput TCR beta sequencing was used to judge whether each TCR beta V gene segment behaved as functional or pseudogenic. The study aimed to test whether signatures of past pathogen exposure could be identified by cataloging public T cell receptors. The number of typed donors differed by locus: roughly 620-640 for A, B, C, DRB1 and DQB1; approximately 540 for DQA1; about 600 for DPA1; and 450 to 480 for DPB1. Genome-wide SNP genotypes for about 60% of the roughly 700 donors were used in a later genetic analysis, which treated that subset as a discovery cohort. The study used immunosequencing to profile the T cell repertoires of some 600 subjects and linked those repertoires to cytomegalovirus serostatus. Rather than using new phenotypic data, the later analysis identified candidate immune exposures from TCR beta sequences and from how often those sequences occurred across donors. Alongside the repertoire data, information on donor age, sex, ethnicity and CMV serostatus was compiled. An early release covering roughly 600 HLA-typed donors comprised about 300 gigabases of sequencing data and 85 million or so unique TCR sequences. Study-wide conclusions, independent of this receptor: The cohort was sequenced for TCR beta chains only, and without alpha or paired-chain data the features that could be detected were limited. Correlated functional status among segregating V segments might reflect linkage disequilibrium, but an unknown experimental factor could not be ruled out. Presence/absence analyses assumed roughly uniform sequencing depth across donors, an assumption that may not hold. For the cohort, immune exposure information was limited to CMV serostatus. In a later analysis, TCR association rates were found to vary across HLA loci, with the most associated TCRs seen for DRB1 alleles and the fewest for HLA-C alleles. In an earlier analysis of some 550 of the donors, most TCR beta V segments were observed in productive rearrangements about 87% or about 30% of the time, broadly matching IMGT annotations. A later genetic analysis associated a missense DCLRE1C variant with V-gene and J-gene trimming of TCR beta chains, and an independent cohort replicated the association. The authors suggested that the approach could potentially be extended to other disease states and immunological phenotypes. Cytomegalovirus status was reported to be diagnosed by the classifier with high specificity and sensitivity in both the original and validation cohorts. Across donors, most TCR sequences were observed very rarely, whereas some public TCRs were present in many individuals. Compared with equally common non-associated chains, HLA-associated TCR beta chains in a later analysis were more clonally expanded and had lower generation probabilities. Most CMV-associated TCR beta chains appeared to be HLA-restricted in a later analysis, and the HLA associations seemed to be driven largely by CMV exposure. A later genetic analysis reported fewer N-insertions in productive TCRs among donors in an Asian-associated ancestry cluster than the roughly 690-donor mean. A cluster of highly shared sequence variants was judged likely to represent a technical artifact of the sequencing pipeline. The study gave a list of about 170 TCR beta chains associated with cytomegalovirus. When HLA alleles, especially DR and DQ, strongly co-occurred, TCR associations were difficult to assign to individual alleles. Fewer than 20 rarely observed V segments, including chromosome 9 orphons, were excluded from the earlier analysis of some 590 of the donors because counts were too low. In vitro tests confirmed that three of the cytomegalovirus-associated TCR beta chains recognize cytomegalovirus antigens. A further reported finding was that TCR beta sequences accurately predicted the HLA-A and HLA-B alleles for most subjects in the first cohort. HLA typing was unavailable for some donors at each locus, so association tests used only the typed subset. A later analysis reported that several top co-occurrence clusters appeared linked to parvovirus B19, influenza, CMV and Epstein-Barr virus. In a later analysis, some 18,000 TCR beta sequences were associated with specific HLA alleles at a false discovery rate of 0.05.

Library creation used the immunoSEQ multiplex PCR assay. A mixture of 60 forward primers for TCR Vbeta segments and 13 reverse primers for TCR Jbeta segments was used in the multiplex PCR. The CDR3 region of rearranged TCR beta genes was amplified from genomic DNA by a multiplex PCR assay. The Illumina HiSeq System was used to sequence the amplified TCR beta libraries as 87-base-pair reads. In the original analysis: A later analysis counted tens of millions of unique TCR beta chains across the approximately 700 repertoires, and around 12 million of these chains were shared by at least two donors. Raw reads were error-corrected and collapsed into unique sequences by a nearest-neighbor algorithm in which closely related sequences were merged to remove PCR and sequencing errors. CDR3 sequences were aligned to IMGT reference sequences to assign V, D and J gene segments. For a sequence to be retained, a match of at least six nucleotides was required to both a V gene segment and a J gene segment. Rearrangements were classified as productive when the CDR3 lacked stop codons and remained in frame with V and J, and all other rearrangements were classified as non-productive. CDR3 was defined by IMGT convention, running from the second conserved V-encoded cysteine to the conserved J-encoded phenylalanine. In an earlier analysis of approximately 590 of the donors, sequences lacking an unambiguous match to a single V gene segment were excluded. In an earlier analysis of approximately 550 of the donors, V segments were called functional above 56.7% productive rearrangements and were called segregating when the between-donor standard deviation exceeded 5%. A statistical classification framework was built to diagnose cytomegalovirus status from the catalog of TCR beta chain sequences. V and J gene assignment, in a later analysis, came from comparing TCR nucleotide sequences with IMGT/GENE-DB human TR gene sequences. A later analysis assigned CDR3 sequences and most-parsimonious VDJ recombination scenarios with the TCRdist pipeline. In a later analysis, each TCR beta chain was defined by its CDR3 amino acid sequence together with its V-gene family, and reads lacking a unique V-gene family were excluded. As a way to deal with suspected cross-contamination and a sequencing artifact, a later analysis dropped 640 or so nucleotide sequences that were highly shared and had low generation probability. In a later analysis, a clonal expansion index for each public chain was calculated from normalized within-repertoire ranks of inferred template counts. Generation probabilities in a later analysis came from a VDJ recombination model fitted to out-of-frame rearrangements, and those results were checked against IGoR. In a later analysis, TCR-TCR, TCR-HLA and TCR-CMV co-occurrence was scored with hypergeometric tests, and a repertoire-size bias correction was applied to TCR pairs. A later analysis estimated false discovery rates by permuting HLA or CMV assignments 20 times. In a later analysis, co-occurring TCRs were grouped using DBSCAN, with TCRdist sequence similarity added in when clustering inside HLA-allele-positive subsets. For co-occurrence clustering, repertoires with fewer than 30,000 or more than 120,000 public chains were excluded, along with roughly five repertoires with anomalous nucleotide sharing. The table comes from immuneACCESS by way of TCRdb, which keeps in-frame sequences with V and J called. Part of the clones is missing from these tables; in studies checked, under half for an unresolved V gene and the rest for unknown reasons. V, J and clone size reflect that table, while D and trimming were determined from the DNA. The sample yields 100,000 or so clones; roughly 12% were counted once. Around 15% of the sample is in the top ten clones.

The cohort consisted of 600 or so healthy bone marrow donors. At the time of sampling, every cohort member was nominally healthy, though immune exposures that went unrecorded were likely present. The donor tested CMV seropositive and was one of the 289 seropositive cohort members. Every donor gave a peripheral blood sample, and the peripheral blood mononuclear cells from that sample were used for TCR beta sequencing. The Qiagen DNeasy Blood Extraction Kit was used to extract genomic DNA from the blood cell samples. This TCR was sampled from a man aged 35 to 55 in good health and CMV-seropositive. The sequencing input was PBMCs.

The CDR3 region: CASSQDNLIPETQYF. The DNA reads as follows: TGCGCCAGCAGCCAAGATAACCTAATCCCAGAGACCCAGTACTTC. The chain joins TRBV4-1 to TRBJ2-5; the D gene lacks a confident call. According to the germline V gene, CDR1 reads MGHRA and CDR2 reads YSYEKL. V loses 0 bases, J loses 4 bases, and the germline ends lie 12 bases apart. The CDR3 goes from the cysteine to the phenylalanine over 15 residues. The entry retains the CDR3 DNA only, 45 bases that are in frame from base 1.